The following is a T cell receptor beta chain sequence with its context. These data come from a study of OX40 agonist ivuxolimab in advanced cancers. V lost 4 bases, J lost 7 bases, and 10 bases lay in between. CDR3 size: 13 residues. From germline, CDR1 is SGHTA and CDR2 FQGNSA. The data were produced by immunoSEQ multiplex PCR, yet TCRdb's version contains in-frame clones alone and is incomplete. This sample yields tens of thousands of clones, of which under 85% are seen a single time; roughly 3.4% belongs to the top ten. The source was CD4+ or CD8+ T cells sorted from blood, collected in a trial of the OX40 agonist ivuxolimab. V usage is TRBV7-2 and J usage is TRBJ2-2; D is unresolved. The receptor comes from an adult with an advanced solid tumor such as melanoma, head and neck, liver or kidney cancer. CDR3 nucleotide sequence: TGTGCCAGCAGCTCCCCCTCCGGCGGGGAGCTGTTTTTT. It translates to CASSSPSGGELFF.